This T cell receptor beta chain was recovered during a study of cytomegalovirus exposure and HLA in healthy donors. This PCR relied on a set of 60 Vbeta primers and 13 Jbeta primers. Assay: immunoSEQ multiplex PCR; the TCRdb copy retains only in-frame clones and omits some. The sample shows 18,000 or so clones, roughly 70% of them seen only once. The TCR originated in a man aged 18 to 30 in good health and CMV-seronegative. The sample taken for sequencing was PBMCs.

CDR3 amino acids: CAWSVFPVNTEAFF. CDR3 nucleotide sequence: TGTGCCTGGAGTGTATTCCCCGTGAACACTGAAGCTTTCTTT. V and J are TRBV30 and TRBJ1-1; D not certain. Germline V gene data show CDR1 as GTSNPN and CDR2 as SVGIG (reference sequence). CDR3 length: 14 residues. V was cut by 0 bases and J by 0 bases, with 8 bases left in between.